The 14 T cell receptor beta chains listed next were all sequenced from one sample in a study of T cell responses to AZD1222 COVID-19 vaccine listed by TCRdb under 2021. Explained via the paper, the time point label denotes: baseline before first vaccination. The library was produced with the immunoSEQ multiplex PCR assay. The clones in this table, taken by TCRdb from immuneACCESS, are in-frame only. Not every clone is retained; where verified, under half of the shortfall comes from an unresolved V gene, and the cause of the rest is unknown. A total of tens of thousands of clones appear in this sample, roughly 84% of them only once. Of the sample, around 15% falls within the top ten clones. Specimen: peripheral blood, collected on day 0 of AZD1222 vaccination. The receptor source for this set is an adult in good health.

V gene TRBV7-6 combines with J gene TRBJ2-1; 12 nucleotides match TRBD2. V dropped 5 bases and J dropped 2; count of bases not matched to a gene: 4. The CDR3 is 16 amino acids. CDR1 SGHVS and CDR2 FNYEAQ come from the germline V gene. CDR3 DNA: TGTGCCAGCAGCCCCCGACTAGCGGGAGCCTACAATGAGCAGTTCTTC. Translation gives CASSPRLAGAYNEQFF.

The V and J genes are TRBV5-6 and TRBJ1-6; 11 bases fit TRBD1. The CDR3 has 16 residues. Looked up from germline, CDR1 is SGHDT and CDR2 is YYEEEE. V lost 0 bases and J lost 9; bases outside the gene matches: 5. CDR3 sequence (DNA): TGTGCCAGCAGCTTGGTGGGACAGGGGGGAATTTCACCCCTCCACTTT. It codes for CASSLVGQGGISPLHF.

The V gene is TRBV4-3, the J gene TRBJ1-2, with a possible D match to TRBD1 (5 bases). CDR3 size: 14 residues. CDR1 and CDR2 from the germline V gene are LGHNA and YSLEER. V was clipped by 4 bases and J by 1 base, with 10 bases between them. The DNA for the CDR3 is TGCGCCAGCAGCCTTATGGGGGATAACTATGGCTACACCTTC. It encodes CASSLMGDNYGYTF.

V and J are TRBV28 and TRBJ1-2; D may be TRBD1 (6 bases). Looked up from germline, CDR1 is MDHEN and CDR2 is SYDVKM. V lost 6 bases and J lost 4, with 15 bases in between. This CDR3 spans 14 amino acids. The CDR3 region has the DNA TGTGCCAGCAGCTCTACAGGGATGGGCTATGGCTACACCTTC. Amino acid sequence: CASSSTGMGYGYTF.

The CDR3 sequence: CASSSWTGERELFF. DNA of the CDR3: TGTGCCAGCAGCTCCTGGACAGGAGAGCGGGAGCTGTTTTTT. V gene TRBV5-5 combines with J gene TRBJ2-2, with 7 bases aligning to TRBD1. From germline, CDR1 is SGHKS and CDR2 YYEKEE (reference sequence). Losses at the gene ends were 3 bases for V and 9 bases for J; bases not matched to a gene: 8. This CDR3 region has 14 residues.

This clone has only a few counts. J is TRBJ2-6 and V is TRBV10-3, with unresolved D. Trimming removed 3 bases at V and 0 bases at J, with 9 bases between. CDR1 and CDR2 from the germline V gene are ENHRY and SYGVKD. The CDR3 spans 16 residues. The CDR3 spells CAISDGPSSGANVLTF. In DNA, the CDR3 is TGTGCCATCAGTGATGGGCCGAGCTCTGGGGCCAACGTCCTGACTTTC.

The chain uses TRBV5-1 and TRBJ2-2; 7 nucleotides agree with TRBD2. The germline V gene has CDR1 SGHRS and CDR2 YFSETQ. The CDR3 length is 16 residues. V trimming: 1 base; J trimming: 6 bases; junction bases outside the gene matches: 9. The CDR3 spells CASSLSRTGGSGELFF. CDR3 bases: TGCGCCAGCAGCTTGAGTAGGACGGGGGGATCCGGGGAGCTGTTTTTT. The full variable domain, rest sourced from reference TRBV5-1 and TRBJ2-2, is KAGVTQTPRYLIKTRGQQVTLSCSPISGHRSVSWYQQTPGQGLQFLFEYFSETQRNKGNFPGRFSGRQFSNSRSEMNVSTLELGDSALYLCASSLSRTGGSGELFFGEGSRLTVL.

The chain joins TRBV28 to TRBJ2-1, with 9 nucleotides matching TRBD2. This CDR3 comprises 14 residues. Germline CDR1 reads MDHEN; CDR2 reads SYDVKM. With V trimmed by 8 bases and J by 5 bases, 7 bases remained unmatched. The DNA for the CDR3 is TGTGCCAGCTTAGCGGGGGCGGAAAACAATGAGCAGTTCTTC. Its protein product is CASLAGAENNEQFF.

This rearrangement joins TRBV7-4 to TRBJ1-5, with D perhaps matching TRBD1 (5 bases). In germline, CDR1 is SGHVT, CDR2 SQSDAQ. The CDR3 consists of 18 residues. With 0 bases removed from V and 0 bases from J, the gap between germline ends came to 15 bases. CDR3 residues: CASSLAAGTEYSNQPQHF. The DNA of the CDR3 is TGTGCCAGCAGCTTAGCCGCCGGGACGGAGTATAGCAATCAGCCCCAGCATTTT.

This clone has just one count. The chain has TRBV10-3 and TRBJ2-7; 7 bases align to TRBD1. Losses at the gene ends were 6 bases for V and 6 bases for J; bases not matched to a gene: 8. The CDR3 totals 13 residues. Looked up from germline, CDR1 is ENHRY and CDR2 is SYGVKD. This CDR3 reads CAIRTGSHGEQYF. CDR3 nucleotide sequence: TGTGCCATCAGGACAGGGTCTCATGGCGAGCAGTACTTC.

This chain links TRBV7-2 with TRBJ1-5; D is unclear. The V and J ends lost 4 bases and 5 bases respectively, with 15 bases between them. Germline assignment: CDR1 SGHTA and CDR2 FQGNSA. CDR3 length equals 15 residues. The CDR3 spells CASSYSGGGYQPQHF. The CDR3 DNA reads TGTGCCAGCAGCTACTCGGGAGGTGGCTATCAGCCCCAGCATTTT.

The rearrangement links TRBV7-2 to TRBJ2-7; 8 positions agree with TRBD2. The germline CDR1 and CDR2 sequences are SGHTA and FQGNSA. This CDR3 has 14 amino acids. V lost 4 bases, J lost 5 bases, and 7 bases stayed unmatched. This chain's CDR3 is CASSSSGWGDEQYF. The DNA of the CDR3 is TGTGCCAGCAGCTCTAGCGGGTGGGGGGACGAGCAGTACTTC. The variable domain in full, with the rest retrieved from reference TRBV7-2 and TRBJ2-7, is GAGVSQSPSNKVTEKGKDVELRCDPISGHTALYWYRQSLGQGLEFLIYFQGNSAPDKSGLPSDRFSAERTGGSVSTLTIQRTQQEDSAVYLCASSSSGWGDEQYFGPGTRLTVT.

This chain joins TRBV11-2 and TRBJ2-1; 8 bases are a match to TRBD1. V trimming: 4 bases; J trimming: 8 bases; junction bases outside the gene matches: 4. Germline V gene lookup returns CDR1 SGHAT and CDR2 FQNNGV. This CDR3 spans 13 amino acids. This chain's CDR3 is CASSSQGADEQFF. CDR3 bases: TGTGCCAGCAGCTCCCAGGGGGCAGATGAGCAGTTCTTC.

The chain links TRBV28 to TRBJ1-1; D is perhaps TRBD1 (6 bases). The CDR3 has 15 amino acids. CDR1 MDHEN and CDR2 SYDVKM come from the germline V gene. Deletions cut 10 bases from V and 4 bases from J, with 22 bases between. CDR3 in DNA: TGTGCCACCAATTTGTTAAGGGGGGCCAGCACTGAAGCTTTCTTT. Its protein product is CATNLLRGASTEAFF.